This T cell receptor beta chain is from a study of T cells after yellow fever vaccination. Whole-study results and caveats: High-abundance clonotypes from the bulk population could contaminate FACS-sorted repertoires.

The V gene lost 6 bases and the J gene lost 0 bases, with 8 bases spanning the gap. The CDR3 is 13 amino acids. Per germline, CDR1 DFQATT and CDR2 SNEGSKA (reference sequence). The sample holds a few counts of this clonotype. Its antigen is unidentified. 5'RACE template switching generated TCR cDNA, adding a universal primer site and UMIs. TCRdb independently ran MiXCR on the 5' RACE reads; one entry per CDR3 protein. The sample consists of just under 600,000 distinct CDR3 sequences, about 13% of them appearing once. The sequences come from PBMCs, collected on the day of the yellow fever booster vaccination. The TCR originated in a man aged 25 to 45 who received the YFV17D yellow fever vaccine. This chain uses TRBV20-1 with TRBJ1-4; unclear D gene. The CDR3 DNA follows: TGCAGTGCCTGGGAGGCAACTAATGAAAAACTGTTTTTT. Its translation: CSAWEATNEKLFF.